This T cell receptor (beta chain) was profiled in a study of response to subunit inactivated influenza vaccine. TCRdb re-called the RT-PCR reads with MiXCR, one entry per CDR3 protein. The data contain some 570,000 distinct CDR3 sequences, approximately 10% of them singletons. Germline V CDR1 and CDR2: SEHNR, FQNEAQ (reference sequence). Trimming took off 4 bases at V and 7 bases at J, with 13 bases between the two ends. The CDR3 extends over 13 amino acids. This sample was shared with a second study, whose subject was T cells expressing NK-cell markers. That study reports: The TCR beta cDNA came from 5'RACE template switching with UMIs. Repertoires of TCR beta were obtained from T cells sorted as CD3+CD56+NKG2C+, CD3+CD56+NKG2C- and CD3+CD56-NKG2C+.

The sequenced sample was PBMCs from blood, obtained on the day of vaccination. The chain joins TRBV7-9 to TRBJ1-1; the D gene is possibly TRBD1 (6 bases). This receptor was obtained from a man in his forties or fifties who received an inactivated influenza vaccine. The CDR3 sequence is CASSSGTTDEAFF. In nucleotides, the CDR3 is TGTGCCAGCAGCTCGGGGACAACGGATGAAGCTTTCTTT.